These T cell receptor beta chains were read from a single sample in a study of shared clonotypes between healthy human individuals. TCRdb's copy holds only in-frame clones and misses some; the assay was immunoSEQ multiplex PCR. Of more than 2,000,000 clones in the sample, more than 85% were seen once. The sequenced sample consisted of naive CD4+ T cells from PBMCs. The receptors derive from a man younger than 35 in good health. Some clones in this sample may be carry-over from other donors' samples. Both conserved end residues are trimmed from each CDR3.

V	J	CDR3
TRBV5-1	TRBJ2-1	ASSLALIGTDLSYNEQF
TRBV27	TRBJ2-7	ASSFGTETYEQY
TRBV10-3	TRBJ1-4	AISEGGNTNEKLF
TRBV5-1	TRBJ1-2	ASSLTGTTLNYGYT
TRBV30	NA	AWSVAPTVTRYEQY
TRBV6-6	TRBJ2-1	ASSYSLVRGYNEQF
TRBV5-5	TRBJ1-5	ASSRGTGSNQPQH
TRBV5-1	TRBJ2-7	ASSEQGIGEQY
TRBV18	TRBJ2-6	ASSPPVGAGANVLT
TRBV7-2	TRBJ2-2	ASSFVAGGPNTGELF
TRBV15	TRBJ1-2	ATSRDRTDYGYT
TRBV29-1	TRBJ2-2	SAKGLAGGLGGELF
TRBV4-2	TRBJ1-1	ASSRPEVPRAF
TRBV9	TRBJ2-3	ASSEILGADTQY
TRBV6-1	TRBJ1-3	ASITHRVSNTIY
TRBV29-1	TRBJ2-5	SVEGTGGQETQY
TRBV11-2	TRBJ1-1	ASSLALRNTEAF
TRBV18	TRBJ1-4	ASSPGINEKLF
TRBV27	TRBJ2-7	ASGLYLGPYEQY
TRBV18	TRBJ2-3	ASSRPNRGLTDTQY
TRBV28	TRBJ1-2	ASSLGGYGYT
TRBV29-1	TRBJ2-5	SVEGLAGGSAQY
TRBV7-9	TRBJ1-4	ASSPHPGGNEKLF
TRBV5-1	TRBJ2-1	ASRTVGFNEQF
TRBV7-3	TRBJ2-7	ASSFRFRGRSYEQY
TRBV4-3	TRBJ1-2	ASSQDAGPDNYGYT
TRBV7-9	TRBJ1-1	ASSPRQGLNTEAF
TRBV30	TRBJ1-5	AWGWTGDQPQH